This is a list of T cell receptor beta chains from one sample in a study of blood T cell repertoires in COVID-19. Measured with immunoSEQ multiplex PCR; TCRdb has only the in-frame clones, and not every one. This sample has some 78,000 clones, with 84% found just once. The material sequenced was peripheral blood. The receptors stem from a man aged 45-65 years with acute or convalescent COVID-19. Both conserved end residues are part of each CDR3. The D gene is left open where the match is weak. Clone size appears in some rows only: once, few, many, or a class for an expanded clone.

CDR3nt: TGTGCCAGCAGCCAAGACACAGGCCCCTATGGCTACACCTTC; CDR3aa: CASSQDTGPYGYTF; j_gene: TRBJ1-2; abundance: -; len: 14; d_gene: -; v_gene: TRBV4-2
CDR3nt: TGTGCCAGCAGTAAGGGCGGGAGCTCCTACGAGCAGTACTTC; CDR3aa: CASSKGGSSYEQYF; j_gene: TRBJ2-7; abundance: -; len: 14; d_gene: TRBD2; v_gene: TRBV25-1
CDR3nt: TGCGCCAGCAGCCAGTCCCCCCAGAGGGAAAATGAAAAACTGTTTTTT; CDR3aa: CASSQSPQRENEKLFF; j_gene: TRBJ1-4; abundance: -; len: 16; d_gene: -; v_gene: TRBV4-1
CDR3nt: TGTGCCAGTAGTATTTGGACTAGCGAGAGCTCCTACAATGAGCAGTTCTTC; CDR3aa: CASSIWTSESSYNEQFF; j_gene: TRBJ2-1; abundance: once; len: 17; d_gene: TRBD2; v_gene: TRBV19
CDR3nt: TGTGCCAGCAGTCCCAGCGGACAGATCTCAGATACGCAGTATTTT; CDR3aa: CASSPSGQISDTQYF; j_gene: TRBJ2-3; abundance: -; len: 15; d_gene: -; v_gene: TRBV28
CDR3nt: TGTGCCAGCAGCCTCGGGACTAGCGGGAGGGCCTGGTTCTTC; CDR3aa: CASSLGTSGRAWFF; j_gene: TRBJ2-1; abundance: few; len: 14; d_gene: TRBD2; v_gene: TRBV7-2
CDR3nt: TGTGCCAGCACCAGACCGAGCGGGGGGACAGATACGCAGTATTTT; CDR3aa: CASTRPSGGTDTQYF; j_gene: TRBJ2-3; abundance: -; len: 15; d_gene: TRBD2; v_gene: TRBV7-9
CDR3nt: TGTGCCAGCAGTGGGGGAGGTGCAGGGATGGGTCAGCCCCAGCATTTT; CDR3aa: CASSGGGAGMGQPQHF; j_gene: TRBJ1-5; abundance: -; len: 16; d_gene: -; v_gene: TRBV6-1
CDR3nt: TGCGCCAGCAGCCAAGATCTGGCGGGGACCAGCACAGATACGCAGTATTTT; CDR3aa: CASSQDLAGTSTDTQYF; j_gene: TRBJ2-3; abundance: -; len: 17; d_gene: -; v_gene: TRBV4-3
CDR3nt: TGCGCCAGCAGCCCCAGACAGGGGGCCCTGGGCGGGGAGCTGTTTTTT; CDR3aa: CASSPRQGALGGELFF; j_gene: TRBJ2-2; abundance: few; len: 16; d_gene: TRBD1; v_gene: TRBV5-1
CDR3nt: TGTGCCAGCAGTTCCGGACCGAAGGGACAGGGAATTTCCTACGAGCAGTACTTC; CDR3aa: CASSSGPKGQGISYEQYF; j_gene: TRBJ2-7; abundance: -; len: 18; d_gene: TRBD1; v_gene: TRBV6-2/TRBV6-3
CDR3nt: TGTGCCAGTAGTATTGGGGCGCAGGACACTGAAGCTTTCTTT; CDR3aa: CASSIGAQDTEAFF; j_gene: TRBJ1-1; abundance: -; len: 14; d_gene: -; v_gene: TRBV19
CDR3nt: TGTGCCAGCAGCTCCTACTACAGGGCCCTAGGCTACACCTTC; CDR3aa: CASSSYYRALGYTF; j_gene: TRBJ1-2; abundance: -; len: 14; d_gene: -; v_gene: TRBV7-2
CDR3nt: TGTGCCAGCAGCCACCCACAGACAGGGGGCGGAACTCCGCACGAAGCTTTCTTT; CDR3aa: CASSHPQTGGGTPHEAFF; j_gene: TRBJ1-1; abundance: -; len: 18; d_gene: TRBD1; v_gene: TRBV3-1/TRBV3-2
CDR3nt: TGTGCCAGCAGCTCCCAGGGTTTTGGGAACACTGAAGCTTTCTTT; CDR3aa: CASSSQGFGNTEAFF; j_gene: TRBJ1-1; abundance: -; len: 15; d_gene: -; v_gene: TRBV7-2
CDR3nt: TGTGCCAGCAGGCCTAGCGGGAATGGCCACAATGAGCAGTTCTTC; CDR3aa: CASRPSGNGHNEQFF; j_gene: TRBJ2-1; abundance: -; len: 15; d_gene: TRBD2; v_gene: TRBV6-5
CDR3nt: TGTGCCAGCAGTTCCACTCTTCAACGAAAGCAGTTCTTC; CDR3aa: CASSSTLQRKQFF; j_gene: TRBJ2-1; abundance: -; len: 13; d_gene: -; v_gene: TRBV27
CDR3nt: TGTGCCACCAGCACCCCTGGGACAGGGGGGGGCTACACCTTC; CDR3aa: CATSTPGTGGGYTF; j_gene: TRBJ1-2; abundance: -; len: 14; d_gene: TRBD1; v_gene: TRBV24-1
CDR3nt: TGCAGCGTGCGCACCGGGTCCGGCTACAATGAGCAGTTCTTC; CDR3aa: CSVRTGSGYNEQFF; j_gene: TRBJ2-1; abundance: -; len: 14; d_gene: -; v_gene: TRBV29-1
CDR3nt: TGTGCCTGGAGTGTGGAGGCCCCTCGAAACACCATATATTTT; CDR3aa: CAWSVEAPRNTIYF; j_gene: TRBJ1-3; abundance: -; len: 14; d_gene: -; v_gene: TRBV30
CDR3nt: TGTGCCAGCAAGTGGGCGGGAGGTGCAGATACGCAGTATTTT; CDR3aa: CASKWAGGADTQYF; j_gene: TRBJ2-3; abundance: few; len: 14; d_gene: TRBD2; v_gene: TRBV2
CDR3nt: TGTGCCAGCAGCTTCATCGGGGTTGGCCAGCCCCAGCATTTT; CDR3aa: CASSFIGVGQPQHF; j_gene: TRBJ1-5; abundance: once; len: 14; d_gene: -; v_gene: TRBV7-2
CDR3nt: TGTGCCAGCAGACAGTACACCATATATTTT; CDR3aa: CASRQYTIYF; j_gene: TRBJ1-3; abundance: -; len: 10; d_gene: -; v_gene: TRBV2
CDR3nt: TGTGCCAGCAGCCATGACAGGGGCATTTATTCACCCCTCCACTTT; CDR3aa: CASSHDRGIYSPLHF; j_gene: TRBJ1-6; abundance: -; len: 15; d_gene: TRBD1; v_gene: TRBV4-2
CDR3nt: TGTGCCAGCAGCTTAGGGCCCGGGGGGGATGGCTACACCTTC; CDR3aa: CASSLGPGGDGYTF; j_gene: TRBJ1-2; abundance: -; len: 14; d_gene: -; v_gene: TRBV11-2
CDR3nt: TGTGCCAGCACCCCCTCCGGGACACCCTACGAGCAGTACTTC; CDR3aa: CASTPSGTPYEQYF; j_gene: TRBJ2-7; abundance: -; len: 14; d_gene: -; v_gene: TRBV6-5
CDR3nt: TGTGCCAGCAGCGTGGGGGGAATAGCAGATACGCAGTATTTT; CDR3aa: CASSVGGIADTQYF; j_gene: TRBJ2-3; abundance: -; len: 14; d_gene: -; v_gene: TRBV9
CDR3nt: TGCAGCGTTGATTCCGGGACAGGGGGAGGCTACACCTTC; CDR3aa: CSVDSGTGGGYTF; j_gene: TRBJ1-2; abundance: -; len: 13; d_gene: TRBD1; v_gene: TRBV29-1
CDR3nt: TGTGCCAGCAGCCAAGAATGGACAGGGGAACAGCCCCAGCATTTT; CDR3aa: CASSQEWTGEQPQHF; j_gene: TRBJ1-5; abundance: few; len: 15; d_gene: TRBD1; v_gene: TRBV4-2
CDR3nt: TGTGCCAGCAGGGCCCAGGGGGTAGGAAACATTCAGTACTTC; CDR3aa: CASRAQGVGNIQYF; j_gene: TRBJ2-4; abundance: -; len: 14; d_gene: TRBD1; v_gene: TRBV2
CDR3nt: TGTGCCAGTAGGCTACAGGGTCCTGGAAACACCATATATTTT; CDR3aa: CASRLQGPGNTIYF; j_gene: TRBJ1-3; abundance: -; len: 14; d_gene: -; v_gene: TRBV19